This record covers a single TCR beta chain. This sample is part of a study of blood T cell repertoires in COVID-19. Study at large: Acute and convalescent COVID-19 samples came from the United States, Italy and Spain. PBMCs, B-cell-depleted T cells, or T cells were the source of the cDNA or gDNA that made up the material.

Authors' processing steps: Amplification of reference gene primers provided the estimated nucleated cell counts. This table comes from immunoSEQ multiplex PCR, and its TCRdb copy is limited to in-frame clones, with some not included. D and trimming were read from the DNA, whereas the V and J calls and clone size are those reported in that table. This sample carries a few hundred thousand clones, 80% to 95% of them seen once, and the ten largest clones take 6.8%. The CDR3 spans 14 residues. Trimming pared 5 bases from V and 1 base from J, leaving 11 bases between. In germline, CDR1 is PRHDT, CDR2 FYEKMQ (reference sequence). A Seattle source enrolled patients during active infection and followed them longitudinally.

The clonotype originates from a woman in her twenties or thirties with COVID-19, enrolled during active disease. This chain links TRBV13 with TRBJ2-5; unclear D gene. The sequencing input was peripheral blood. The CDR3 DNA sequence: TGTGCCAGCAGCCTAAGACTCCCCCAAGAGACCCAGTACTTC. Its protein is CASSLRLPQETQYF. Supplemented by reference TRBV13 and TRBJ2-5, the full variable domain reads AAGVIQSPRHLIKEKRETATLKCYPIPRHDTVYWYQQGPGQDPQFLISFYEKMQSDKGSIPDRFSAQQFSDYHSELNMSSLELGDSALYFCASSLRLPQETQYFGPGTRLLVL.